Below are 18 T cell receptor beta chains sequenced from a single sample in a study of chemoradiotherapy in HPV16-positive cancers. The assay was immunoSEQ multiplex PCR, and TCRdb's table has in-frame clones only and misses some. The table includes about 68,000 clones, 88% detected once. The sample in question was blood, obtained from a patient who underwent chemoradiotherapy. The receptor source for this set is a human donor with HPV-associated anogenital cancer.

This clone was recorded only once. The CDR3 nucleotides read TGTGCCAGCAGCTTATTACTTGCCGGGGGCTACGAGCAGTACTTC. Its translation: CASSLLLAGGYEQYF. This rearrangement joins TRBV5-4 to TRBJ2-7; D perhaps matches TRBD2 (6 bases). Trimming cost V 2 bases and J 3 bases, with 15 bases left between them. There are 15 residues in the CDR3. Germline loops: CDR1 SGHNT, CDR2 YYREEE (reference sequence).

The DNA for the CDR3 is TGTGCCACCAGCAGTGGGGCGGGGGGGGCCCAAGAGACCCAGTACTTC. It yields the protein CATSSGAGGAQETQYF. The chain couples TRBV15 to TRBJ2-5, with 9 bases identical to TRBD2. Germline trimming cut 3 bases from V and 1 base from J; bases unmatched to any gene: 6. The V gene's germline CDR1 is LNHNV and CDR2 YYDKDF (reference sequence). The CDR3 has 16 amino acids.

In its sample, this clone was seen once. The CDR3 DNA is TGTGCCAGCAGCCCCGAGTGGGCCAGAGAAAAACTGTTTTTT. Amino acid sequence: CASSPEWAREKLFF. The genes are TRBV9 and TRBJ1-4; the D is unclear. The germline V and J ends were trimmed by 4 bases and 8 bases, with 15 bases remaining between them. There are 14 residues in the CDR3. Per germline, CDR1 SGDLS and CDR2 YYNGEE.

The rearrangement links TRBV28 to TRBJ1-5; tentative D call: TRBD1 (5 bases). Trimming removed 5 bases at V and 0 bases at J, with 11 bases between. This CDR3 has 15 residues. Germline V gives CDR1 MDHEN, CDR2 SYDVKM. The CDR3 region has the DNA TGTGCCAGCAGTGCTTGGACAATTAGCAATCAGCCCCAGCATTTT. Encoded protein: CASSAWTISNQPQHF.

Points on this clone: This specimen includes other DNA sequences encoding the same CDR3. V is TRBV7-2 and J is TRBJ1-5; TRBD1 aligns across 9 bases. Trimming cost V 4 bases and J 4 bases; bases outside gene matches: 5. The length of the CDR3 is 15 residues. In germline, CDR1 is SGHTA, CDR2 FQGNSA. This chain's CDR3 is CASSSGQGGNQPQHF. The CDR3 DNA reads TGTGCCAGCAGCTCGGGACAGGGAGGTAATCAGCCCCAGCATTTT.

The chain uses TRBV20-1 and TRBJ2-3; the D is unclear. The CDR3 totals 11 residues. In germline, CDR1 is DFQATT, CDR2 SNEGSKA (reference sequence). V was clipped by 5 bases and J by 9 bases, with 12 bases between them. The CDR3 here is CSASDKPTQYF. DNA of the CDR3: TGCAGTGCTTCCGACAAGCCGACGCAGTATTTT.

The CDR3 region has the DNA TGCGCCAGCAGCCAAGATATTTTAAGGGGCAATGAGCAGTTCTTC. Residues: CASSQDILRGNEQFF. The chain uses TRBV4-1 and TRBJ2-1, with a weak D call TRBD1 (5 bases). The V end lost 0 bases, the J end lost 6 bases, and 12 bases lay between the germline ends. Germline CDR1 and CDR2: MGHRA and YSYEKL. The CDR3 extends over 15 amino acids.

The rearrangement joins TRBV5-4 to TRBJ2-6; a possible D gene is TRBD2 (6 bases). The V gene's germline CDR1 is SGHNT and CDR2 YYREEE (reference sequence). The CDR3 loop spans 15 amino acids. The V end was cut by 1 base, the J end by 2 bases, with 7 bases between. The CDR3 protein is CASSLSGAGANVLTF. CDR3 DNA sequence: TGTGCCAGCAGCTTGTCGGGGGCTGGGGCCAACGTCCTGACTTTC.

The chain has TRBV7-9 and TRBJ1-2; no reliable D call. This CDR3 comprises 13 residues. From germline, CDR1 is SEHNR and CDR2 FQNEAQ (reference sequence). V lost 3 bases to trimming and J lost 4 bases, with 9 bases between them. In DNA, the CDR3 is TGTGCCAGCAGCTTCGGGCGATTCTATGGCTACACCTTC. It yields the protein CASSFGRFYGYTF.

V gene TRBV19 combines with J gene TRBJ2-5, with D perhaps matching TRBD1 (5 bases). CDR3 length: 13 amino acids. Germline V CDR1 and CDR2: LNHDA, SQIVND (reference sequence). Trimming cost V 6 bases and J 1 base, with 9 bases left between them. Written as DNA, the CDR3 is TGTGCCAGTAGCCTGACAGTCCAAGAGACCCAGTACTTC. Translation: CASSLTVQETQYF.

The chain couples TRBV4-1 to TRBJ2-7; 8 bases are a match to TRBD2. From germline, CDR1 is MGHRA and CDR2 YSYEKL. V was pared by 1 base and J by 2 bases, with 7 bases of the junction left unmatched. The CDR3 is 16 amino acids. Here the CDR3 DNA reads TGCGCCAGCAGCCAAGTAATACTAGCGGATGCCTACGAGCAGTACTTC. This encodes CASSQVILADAYEQYF.

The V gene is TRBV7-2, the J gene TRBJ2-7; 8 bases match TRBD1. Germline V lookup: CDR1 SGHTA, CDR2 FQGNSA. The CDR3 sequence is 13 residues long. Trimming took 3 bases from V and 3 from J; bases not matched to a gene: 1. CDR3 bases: TGTGCCAGCAGCTTGGGACAGGACTACGAGCAGTACTTC. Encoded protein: CASSLGQDYEQYF. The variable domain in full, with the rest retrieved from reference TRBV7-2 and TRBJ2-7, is GAGVSQSPSNKVTEKGKDVELRCDPISGHTALYWYRQSLGQGLEFLIYFQGNSAPDKSGLPSDRFSAERTGGSVSTLTIQRTQQEDSAVYLCASSLGQDYEQYFGPGTRLTVT.

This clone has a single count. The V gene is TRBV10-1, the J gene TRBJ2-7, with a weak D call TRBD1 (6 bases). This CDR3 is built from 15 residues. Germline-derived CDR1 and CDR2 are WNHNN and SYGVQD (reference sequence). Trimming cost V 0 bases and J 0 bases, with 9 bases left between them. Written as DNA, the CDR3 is TGCGCCAGCAGTGAGTCTGGCAGGGGCTCCTACGAGCAGTACTTC. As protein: CASSESGRGSYEQYF.

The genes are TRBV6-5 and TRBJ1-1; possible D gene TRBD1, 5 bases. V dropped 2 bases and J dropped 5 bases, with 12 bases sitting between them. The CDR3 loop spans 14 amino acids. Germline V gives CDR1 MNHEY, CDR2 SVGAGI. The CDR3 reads CASSYRQGGTEAFF. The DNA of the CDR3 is TGTGCCAGCAGTTACAGGCAGGGCGGTACTGAAGCTTTCTTT.

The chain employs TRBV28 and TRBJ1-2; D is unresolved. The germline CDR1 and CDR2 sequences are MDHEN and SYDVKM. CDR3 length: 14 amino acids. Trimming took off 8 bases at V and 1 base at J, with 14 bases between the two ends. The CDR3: CASSPRRGNYGYTF. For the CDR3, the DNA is TGTGCCAGCTCTCCCCGCCGGGGTAACTATGGCTACACCTTC.

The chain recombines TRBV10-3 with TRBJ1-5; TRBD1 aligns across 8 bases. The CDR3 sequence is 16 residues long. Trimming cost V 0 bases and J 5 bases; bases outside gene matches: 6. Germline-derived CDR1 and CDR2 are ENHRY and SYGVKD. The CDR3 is CAISESLGQGHQPQHF. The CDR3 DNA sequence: TGTGCCATCAGTGAGTCCCTAGGACAGGGACATCAGCCCCAGCATTTT.

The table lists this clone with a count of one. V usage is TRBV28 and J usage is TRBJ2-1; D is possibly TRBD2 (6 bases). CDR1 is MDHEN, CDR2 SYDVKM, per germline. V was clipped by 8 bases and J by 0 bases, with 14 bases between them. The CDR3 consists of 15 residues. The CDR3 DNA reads TGTGCCAGCCAAGCGGGCTCCCTCTCCTACAATGAGCAGTTCTTC. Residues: CASQAGSLSYNEQFF. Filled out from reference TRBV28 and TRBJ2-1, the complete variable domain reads DVKVTQSSRYLVKRTGEKVFLECVQDMDHENMFWYRQDPGLGLRLIYFSYDVKMKEKGDIPEGYSVSREKKERFSLILESASTNQTSMYLCASQAGSLSYNEQFFGPGTRLTVL.

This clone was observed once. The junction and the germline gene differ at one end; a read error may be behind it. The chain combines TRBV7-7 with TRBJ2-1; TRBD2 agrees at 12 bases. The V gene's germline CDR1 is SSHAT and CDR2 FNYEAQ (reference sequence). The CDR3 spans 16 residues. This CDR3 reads CASSLDLAGGRNEQFF. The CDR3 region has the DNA TGTGCTAGCAGCTTAGACCTAGCGGGGGGGCGTAATGAGCAGTTCTTC.